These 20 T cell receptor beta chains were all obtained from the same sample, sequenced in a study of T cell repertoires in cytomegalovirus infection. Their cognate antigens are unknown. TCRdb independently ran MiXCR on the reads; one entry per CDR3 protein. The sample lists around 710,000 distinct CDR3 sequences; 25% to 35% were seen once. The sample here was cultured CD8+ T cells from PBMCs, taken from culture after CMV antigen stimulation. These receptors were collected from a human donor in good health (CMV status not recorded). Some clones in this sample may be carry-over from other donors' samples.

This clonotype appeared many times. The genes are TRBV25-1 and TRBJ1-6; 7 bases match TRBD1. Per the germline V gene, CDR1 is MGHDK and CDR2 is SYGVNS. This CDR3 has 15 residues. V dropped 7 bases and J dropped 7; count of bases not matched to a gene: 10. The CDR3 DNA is TGTGCCAGCAAGATCAACAGGGGATTCAATTCACCCCTCCACTTT. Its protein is CASKINRGFNSPLHF.

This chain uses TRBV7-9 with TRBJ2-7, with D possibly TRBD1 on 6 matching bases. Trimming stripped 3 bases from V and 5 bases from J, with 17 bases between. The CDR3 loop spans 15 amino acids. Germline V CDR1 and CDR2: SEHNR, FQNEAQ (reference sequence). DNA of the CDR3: TGTGCCAGCAGCTTTGAAGGGGGTCAGGGAAACGAGCAGTACGTC. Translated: CASSFEGGQGNEQYV.

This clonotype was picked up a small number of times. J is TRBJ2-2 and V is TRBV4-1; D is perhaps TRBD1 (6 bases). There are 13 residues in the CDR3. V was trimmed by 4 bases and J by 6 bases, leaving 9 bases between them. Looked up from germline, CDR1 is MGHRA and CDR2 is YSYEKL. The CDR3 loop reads CASSPGAPGELFF. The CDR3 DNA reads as TGCGCCAGCAGCCCAGGGGCGCCCGGGGAGCTGTTTTTT.

CDR3 sequence (DNA): TGTGCCAGCAGCTCCCCGGAGTACCAAGAGACCCAGTACTTC. Translation gives CASSSPEYQETQYF. This chain uses TRBV7-9 with TRBJ2-5; the D is unclear. The CDR3 has 14 amino acids. Deletions cut 4 bases from V and 0 bases from J, with 9 bases between. Germline CDR1 reads SEHNR; CDR2 reads FQNEAQ (reference sequence).

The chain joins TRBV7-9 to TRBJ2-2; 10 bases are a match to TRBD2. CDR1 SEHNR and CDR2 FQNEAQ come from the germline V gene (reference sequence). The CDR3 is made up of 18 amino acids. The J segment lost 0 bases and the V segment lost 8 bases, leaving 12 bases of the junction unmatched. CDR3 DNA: TGTGCCAGCCCCGGGAAACTAGCGGGGTTCGCGAACACCGGGGAGCTGTTTTTT. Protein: CASPGKLAGFANTGELFF.

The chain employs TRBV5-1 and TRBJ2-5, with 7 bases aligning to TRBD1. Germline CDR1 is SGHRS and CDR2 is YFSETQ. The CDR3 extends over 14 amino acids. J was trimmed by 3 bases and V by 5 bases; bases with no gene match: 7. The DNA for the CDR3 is TGCGCCAGCAGGTCTCCCGGGACAGAAGAGACCCAGTACTTC. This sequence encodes CASRSPGTEETQYF.

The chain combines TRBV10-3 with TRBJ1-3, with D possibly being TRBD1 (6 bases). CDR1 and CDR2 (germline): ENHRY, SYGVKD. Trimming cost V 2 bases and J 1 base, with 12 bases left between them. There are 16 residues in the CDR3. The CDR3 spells CAISERGQGSGNTIYF. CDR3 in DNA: TGTGCCATCAGTGAGCGGGGACAAGGGTCTGGAAACACCATATATTTT.

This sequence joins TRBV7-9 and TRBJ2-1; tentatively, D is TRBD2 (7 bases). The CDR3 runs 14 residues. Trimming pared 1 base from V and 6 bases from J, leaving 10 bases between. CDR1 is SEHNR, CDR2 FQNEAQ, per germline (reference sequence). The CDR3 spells CASSLVGGRNEQFF. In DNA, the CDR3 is TGTGCCAGCAGCTTAGTCGGGGGGCGCAATGAGCAGTTCTTC.

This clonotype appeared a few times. CDR3 DNA sequence: TGTGCCAGCAGTTTCCTCCCCGGGACAGGGAACACTGAAGCTTTCTTT. Its translation: CASSFLPGTGNTEAFF. The chain has TRBV6-2 or TRBV6-3 and TRBJ1-1, with 8 bases matching TRBD1. After removal of 4 bases from V and 1 base from J, the junction contained 8 bases not matched to a gene. Looked up from germline, CDR1 is MNHEY and CDR2 is SVGEGT. This CDR3 contains 16 residues.

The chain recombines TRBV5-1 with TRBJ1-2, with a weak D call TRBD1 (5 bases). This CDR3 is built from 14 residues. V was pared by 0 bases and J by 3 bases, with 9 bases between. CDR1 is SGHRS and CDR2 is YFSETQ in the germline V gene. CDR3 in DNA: TGCGCCAGCAGCTTGGGGGACGGGTACTATGGCTACACCTTC. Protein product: CASSLGDGYYGYTF.

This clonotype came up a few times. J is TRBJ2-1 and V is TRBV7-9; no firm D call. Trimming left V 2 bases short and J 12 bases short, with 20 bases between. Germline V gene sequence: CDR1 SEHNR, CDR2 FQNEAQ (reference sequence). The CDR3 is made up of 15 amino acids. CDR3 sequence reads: CASSLLYSSGTVQFF. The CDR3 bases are TGTGCCAGCAGCTTATTATACTCCAGTGGAACAGTGCAGTTCTTC.

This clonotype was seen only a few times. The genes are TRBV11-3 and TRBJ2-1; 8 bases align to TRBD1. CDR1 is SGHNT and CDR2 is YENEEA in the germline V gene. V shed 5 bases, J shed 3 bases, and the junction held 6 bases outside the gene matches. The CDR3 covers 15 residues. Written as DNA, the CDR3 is TGTGCCAGCAGCGAGCGGACAGGGTACTACAATGAGCAGTTCTTC. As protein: CASSERTGYYNEQFF.

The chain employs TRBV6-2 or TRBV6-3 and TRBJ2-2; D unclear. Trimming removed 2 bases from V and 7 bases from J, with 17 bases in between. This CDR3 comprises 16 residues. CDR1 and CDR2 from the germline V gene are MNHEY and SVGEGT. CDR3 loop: CASSYVAVIRRGELFF. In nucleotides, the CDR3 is TGTGCCAGCAGTTACGTAGCAGTCATCCGCCGCGGGGAGCTGTTTTTT.

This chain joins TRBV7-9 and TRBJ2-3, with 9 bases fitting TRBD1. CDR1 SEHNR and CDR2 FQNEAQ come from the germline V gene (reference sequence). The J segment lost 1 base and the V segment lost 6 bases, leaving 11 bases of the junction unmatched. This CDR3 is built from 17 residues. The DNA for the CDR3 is TGTGCCAGCAGTCCCACAGGGGGCGAGAGGGGCACAGATACGCAGTATTTT. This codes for CASSPTGGERGTDTQYF. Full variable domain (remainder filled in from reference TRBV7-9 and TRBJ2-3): DTGVSQNPRHKITKRGQNVTFRCDPISEHNRLYWYRQTLGQGPEFLTYFQNEAQLEKSRLLSDRFSAERPKGSFSTLEIQRTEQGDSAMYLCASSPTGGERGTDTQYFGPGTRLTVL.

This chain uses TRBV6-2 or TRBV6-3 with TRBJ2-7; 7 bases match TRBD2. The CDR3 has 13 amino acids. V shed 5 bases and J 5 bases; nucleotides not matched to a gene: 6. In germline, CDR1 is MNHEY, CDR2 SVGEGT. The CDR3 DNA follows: TGTGCCAGCAGTCGGACTAGGCTTGACGAGCAGTACGTC. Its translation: CASSRTRLDEQYV.

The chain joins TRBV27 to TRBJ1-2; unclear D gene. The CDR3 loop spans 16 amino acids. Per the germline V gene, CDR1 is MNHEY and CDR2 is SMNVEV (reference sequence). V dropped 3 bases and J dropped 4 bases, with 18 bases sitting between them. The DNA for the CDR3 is TGTGCCAGCAGTTTGTATTTTGGGTCCTCGGGCTATGGCTACACCTTC. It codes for CASSLYFGSSGYGYTF.

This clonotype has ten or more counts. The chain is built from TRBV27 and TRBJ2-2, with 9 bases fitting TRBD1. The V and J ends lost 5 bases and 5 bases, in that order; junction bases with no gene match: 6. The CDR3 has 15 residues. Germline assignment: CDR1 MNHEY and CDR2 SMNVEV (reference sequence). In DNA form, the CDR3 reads TGTGCCAGCAGTCCACGACAGGGGGGGACCGGGGAGCTGTTTTTT. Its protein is CASSPRQGGTGELFF.

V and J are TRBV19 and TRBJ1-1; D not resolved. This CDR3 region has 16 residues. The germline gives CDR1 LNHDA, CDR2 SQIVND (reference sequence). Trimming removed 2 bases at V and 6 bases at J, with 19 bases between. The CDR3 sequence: CASSISHWRADPEAFF. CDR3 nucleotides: TGTGCCAGTAGTATATCTCATTGGAGGGCCGATCCTGAAGCTTTCTTT.

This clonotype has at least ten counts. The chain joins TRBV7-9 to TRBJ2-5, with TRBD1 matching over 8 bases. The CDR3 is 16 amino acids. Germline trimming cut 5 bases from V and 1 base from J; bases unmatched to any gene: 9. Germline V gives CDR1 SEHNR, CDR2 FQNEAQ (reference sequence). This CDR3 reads CASSVRDRRSQETQYF. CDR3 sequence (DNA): TGTGCCAGCAGCGTCCGGGACAGGCGGTCCCAAGAGACCCAGTACTTC.

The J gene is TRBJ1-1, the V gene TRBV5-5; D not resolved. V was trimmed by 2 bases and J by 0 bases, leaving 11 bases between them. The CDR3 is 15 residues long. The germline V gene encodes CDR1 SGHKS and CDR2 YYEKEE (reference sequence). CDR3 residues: CASSFFRVMNTEAFF. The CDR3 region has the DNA TGTGCCAGCAGCTTCTTCCGGGTTATGAACACTGAAGCTTTCTTT. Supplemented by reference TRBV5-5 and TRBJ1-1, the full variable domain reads DAGVTQSPTHLIKTRGQQVTLRCSPISGHKSVSWYQQVLGQGPQFIFQYYEKEERGRGNFPDRFSARQFPNYSSELNVNALLLGDSALYLCASSFFRVMNTEAFFGQGTRLTVV.